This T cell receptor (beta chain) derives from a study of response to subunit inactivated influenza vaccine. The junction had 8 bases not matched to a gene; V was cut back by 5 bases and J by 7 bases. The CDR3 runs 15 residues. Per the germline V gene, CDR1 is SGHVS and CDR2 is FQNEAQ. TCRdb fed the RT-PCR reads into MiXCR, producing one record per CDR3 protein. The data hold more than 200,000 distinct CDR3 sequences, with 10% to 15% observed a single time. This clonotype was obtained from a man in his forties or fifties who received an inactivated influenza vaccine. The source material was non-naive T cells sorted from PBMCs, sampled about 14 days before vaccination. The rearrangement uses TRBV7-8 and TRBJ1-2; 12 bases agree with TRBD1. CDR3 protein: CASSPGTGGAGGYTF. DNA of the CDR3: TGTGCCAGCAGCCCCGGGACAGGGGGCGCGGGTGGCTACACCTTC.